A single sample gave rise to the 23 T cell receptor beta chains below, sequenced in a study of post-analysis software for immune sequencing data. Libraries were made from TCR beta cDNA, and they carried unique molecular identifiers. TCRdb itself ran the PCR reads through MiXCR, one entry per CDR3 protein. The sample shows 650,000 to 900,000 distinct CDR3 sequences, around 46% of them seen only once. For these TCRs, the target antigens are not known. Whole-study findings and limits: The five TRBV segments detected at higher frequency in patients than in controls included TRBV5-6, TRBV5-1 and TRBV20-1.

The sequenced material came from blood. Receptors originate from a girl aged 5-17 years with multiple sclerosis.

The rearrangement links TRBV29-1 to TRBJ1-2; D might be TRBD1 (5 bases). Germline V CDR1 and CDR2: SQVTM, ANQGSEA. This CDR3 spans 12 amino acids. V was pared by 0 bases and J by 8 bases, with 10 bases between. Written as DNA, the CDR3 is TGCAGCGTTGAAGACAGGGTACGGGGCTACACCTTC. Residues: CSVEDRVRGYTF.

The sample holds many counts of this clonotype. V usage is TRBV10-3 and J usage is TRBJ2-7; the match to TRBD2 covers 8 bases. Germline CDR1 reads ENHRY; CDR2 reads SYGVKD. V was pared by 6 bases and J by 1 base, with 5 bases of the junction left unmatched. The length of the CDR3 is 14 residues. CDR3 DNA: TGTGCCATCAGGGAGACTAGCGCGTCCTACGAGCAGTACTTC. Protein: CAIRETSASYEQYF.

The DNA of the CDR3 is TGTGCCAGCAGTTTACTTGAACACCCGAACACTGAAGCTTTCTTT. It encodes CASSLLEHPNTEAFF. The chain uses TRBV6-2 or TRBV6-3 and TRBJ1-1, with D uncertain. Germline V CDR1 and CDR2: MNHEY, SVGEGT. V gave up 4 bases and J gave up 1 base, with 13 bases separating them. This CDR3 spans 15 amino acids.

The V call is TRBV15, the J call TRBJ2-7, with TRBD2 matching 13 bases. The V gene's germline CDR1 is LNHNV and CDR2 YYDKDF (reference sequence). J gave up 3 bases and V 3 bases, and 11 bases lay outside the gene matches. CDR3 length equals 18 residues. In nucleotides, the CDR3 is TGTGCCACCAGCAGTTTCCCCCAAGGACTAGCGGGAGTCTACGAGCAGTACTTC. Protein product: CATSSFPQGLAGVYEQYF.

This clonotype was observed a handful of times. The chain has TRBV4-1 and TRBJ2-7; no clear D gene. The V and J ends lost 7 bases and 2 bases respectively, with 15 bases between them. The CDR3 consists of 14 residues. The germline V gene encodes CDR1 MGHRA and CDR2 YSYEKL. The CDR3 region has the DNA TGCGCCAGCAAAAGTGGCAGACCCACCTACGAGCAGTACTTC. Amino acid sequence: CASKSGRPTYEQYF.

CDR3 amino acids: CSVGLAASDTQYF. CDR3 bases: TGCAGCGTTGGACTAGCGGCTTCAGATACGCAGTATTTT. The gene calls are TRBV29-1 and TRBJ2-3; 9 bases match TRBD2. J was trimmed by 4 bases and V by 4 bases; bases with no gene match: 3. The CDR3 length is 13 residues. Looked up from germline, CDR1 is SQVTM and CDR2 is ANQGSEA.

This clonotype was counted only a few times. The CDR3 nucleotides read TGCGCCAGCAGCTTCGGACAGGGCAGCGGTGAAGCTTTCTTT. Its translation is CASSFGQGSGEAFF. The chain recombines TRBV5-1 with TRBJ1-1; 8 nucleotides match TRBD1. Per the germline V gene, CDR1 is SGHRS and CDR2 is YFSETQ. CDR3 length: 14 residues. Trimming cost V 2 bases and J 7 bases; bases outside gene matches: 7.

The chain joins TRBV19 to TRBJ2-3; 10 bases line up with TRBD1. CDR3 length: 15 amino acids. Germline V gene data show CDR1 as LNHDA and CDR2 as SQIVND (reference sequence). J lost 5 bases, V lost 6 bases, and 8 bases had no gene match. The chain's CDR3 is CASSLGDRGGDTQYF. The CDR3 DNA reads TGTGCCAGTAGCCTCGGGGACAGGGGAGGAGATACGCAGTATTTT.

This clonotype was seen only a few times. J is TRBJ2-7 and V is TRBV11-2, with D possibly called TRBD1 or TRBD2 (7 bases each). CDR3 length equals 15 residues. Germline CDR1 is SGHAT and CDR2 is FQNNGV. Trimming took off 2 bases at V and 5 bases at J, with 16 bases between the two ends. Here the CDR3 reads CASSLREGARNEQYF. The CDR3 region has the DNA TGTGCCAGCAGCTTAAGGGAGGGGGCGAGGAACGAGCAGTACTTC.

The chain employs TRBV29-1 and TRBJ2-7; 10 bases are shared with TRBD2. The junction had 12 bases not matched to a gene; V was cut back by 4 bases and J by 3 bases. The CDR3 contains 16 residues. CDR1 and CDR2 (germline): SQVTM, ANQGSEA. For the CDR3, the DNA is TGCAGCGTTGGTTCGCTAGCGGGAGCGAGGAGCTACGAGCAGTACTTC. Amino acids: CSVGSLAGARSYEQYF.

This clonotype was counted only a few times. The chain recombines TRBV10-3 with TRBJ2-6, with 13 positions matching TRBD2. Germline values: CDR1 ENHRY, CDR2 SYGVKD. This CDR3 has 20 residues. J lost 4 bases, V lost 6 bases, and 15 bases had no gene match. In DNA, the CDR3 is TGTGCCATCAGGGAAGGACTAGCGGGAGAGGGTTATTGGGGGGCCAACGTCCTGACTTTC. Encoded protein: CAIREGLAGEGYWGANVLTF.

This chain joins TRBV7-2 and TRBJ2-5; 9 bases map to TRBD2. The end of the DNA is better explained by TRBJ2-7, so the J call may be wrong. CDR1 SGHTA and CDR2 FQGNSA come from the germline V gene. This CDR3 spans 16 amino acids. The CDR3 coding sequence is TGTGCCAGCAGCTTAGTGGCTAGCGGGATCACCTACGAGCAGTACTTC. Protein sequence: CASSLVASGITYEQYF.

The chain recombines TRBV28 with TRBJ1-6; unclear D gene. The CDR3 covers 12 residues. Deletions cut 3 bases from V and 8 bases from J, with 5 bases between. Germline loops: CDR1 MDHEN, CDR2 SYDVKM. The CDR3 spells CASSFSYSPLHF. The DNA of the CDR3 is TGTGCCAGCAGTTTCTCATATTCACCCCTCCACTTT.

The genes are TRBV20-1 and TRBJ1-5, with TRBD1 matching 8 bases. J was trimmed by 6 bases and V by 5 bases; bases with no gene match: 3. The CDR3 contains 12 residues. Germline V gives CDR1 DFQATT, CDR2 SNEGSKA (reference sequence). CDR3 sequence reads: CSAGQGRQPQHF. For the CDR3, the DNA is TGCAGTGCTGGACAGGGTCGTCAGCCCCAGCATTTT.

This clonotype turned up a few times. V gene TRBV6-5 combines with J gene TRBJ1-2; D gene ambiguous. Germline V gene data show CDR1 as MNHEY and CDR2 as SVGAGI. The germline V and J ends were trimmed by 4 bases and 2 bases, with 17 bases remaining between them. This CDR3 has 16 amino acids. This chain's CDR3 is CASSLVSTGPNYGYTF. The CDR3 coding sequence is TGTGCCAGCAGTTTGGTCAGCACTGGACCAAACTATGGCTACACCTTC.

This clonotype was seen only a few times. V usage is TRBV20-1 and J usage is TRBJ1-1; unclear D gene. The germline V and J ends were trimmed by 1 base and 1 base, with 16 bases remaining between them. The CDR3 has 16 residues. Germline CDR1 is DFQATT and CDR2 is SNEGSKA (reference sequence). The CDR3 DNA reads as TGCAGTGCTAGAGTTGCAACGGGGAGCCCGAACACTGAAGCTTTCTTT. Its protein product is CSARVATGSPNTEAFF.

The CDR3 reads CATSRGTSWTQYF. The CDR3 DNA sequence: TGTGCCACCAGCAGGGGGACTAGTTGGACGCAGTATTTT. The chain employs TRBV15 and TRBJ2-3, with 8 bases lining up with TRBD2. The V and J ends lost 3 bases and 9 bases, in that order; junction bases with no gene match: 5. Germline CDR1 and CDR2: LNHNV and YYDKDF (reference sequence). This CDR3 has 13 amino acids.

The chain recombines TRBV5-1 with TRBJ2-5; no firm D call. This CDR3 is built from 17 residues. Trimming stripped 1 base from V and 2 bases from J, with 18 bases between. Germline assignment: CDR1 SGHRS and CDR2 YFSETQ. The CDR3 DNA follows: TGCGCCAGCAGCTTGTTTACGGGTGATATCGTTCAAGAGACCCAGTACTTC. The encoded protein is CASSLFTGDIVQETQYF. Supplemented by reference TRBV5-1 and TRBJ2-5, the full variable domain reads KAGVTQTPRYLIKTRGQQVTLSCSPISGHRSVSWYQQTPGQGLQFLFEYFSETQRNKGNFPGRFSGRQFSNSRSEMNVSTLELGDSALYLCASSLFTGDIVQETQYFGPGTRLLVL.

The chain carries TRBV27 and TRBJ2-1, with D perhaps matching TRBD1 or TRBD2 (7 bases each). CDR3 length equals 15 residues. The V end lost 2 bases, the J end lost 8 bases, and 16 bases lay between the germline ends. The germline gives CDR1 MNHEY, CDR2 SMNVEV (reference sequence). CDR3: CASSLGGQGGDEQFF. CDR3 DNA: TGTGCCAGCAGTTTAGGAGGCCAGGGGGGGGATGAGCAGTTCTTC.

In its sample, this clonotype was seen many times. The chain recombines TRBV29-1 with TRBJ1-2, with 9 bases aligning to TRBD1. CDR3 length: 12 residues. V shed 7 bases and J 2 bases; nucleotides not matched to a gene: 2. Per germline, CDR1 SQVTM and CDR2 ANQGSEA. The CDR3 sequence: CSAGQGNYGYTF. For the CDR3, the DNA is TGCAGCGCGGGACAGGGAAACTATGGCTACACCTTC. Using reference TRBV29-1 and TRBJ1-2 for the parts outside the CDR3, the full variable domain is SAVISQKPSRDICQRGTSLTIQCQVDSQVTMMFWYRQQPGQSLTLIATANQGSEATYESGFVIDKFPISRPNLTFSTLTVSNMSPEDSSIYLCSAGQGNYGYTFGSGTRLTVV.

This clonotype was counted a few times. The chain combines TRBV7-8 with TRBJ1-1; no definite D call. The CDR3 spans 14 residues. Germline V gene sequence: CDR1 SGHVS, CDR2 FQNEAQ. With 3 bases removed from V and 1 base from J, the gap between germline ends came to 9 bases. CDR3 DNA sequence: TGTGCCAGCAGCTTGGCACGGCAGAACACTGAAGCTTTCTTT. Translated, it gives CASSLARQNTEAFF.

The chain combines TRBV2 with TRBJ1-5; perhaps TRBD1 as D (6 bases). Per the germline V gene, CDR1 is SNHLY and CDR2 is FYNNEI. The CDR3 covers 13 residues. V lost 3 bases and J lost 6, with 9 bases in between. The CDR3 spells CASSEGAAQPQHF. The DNA of the CDR3 is TGTGCCAGCAGTGAGGGGGCGGCTCAGCCCCAGCATTTT.

This clonotype has more than one count but fewer than ten. V usage is TRBV20-1 and J usage is TRBJ1-4, with D possibly TRBD1 on 6 matching bases. Trimming shortened V by 3 bases and J by 7 bases, and 9 bases separated the two germline ends. The length of the CDR3 is 12 residues. The germline CDR1 and CDR2 sequences are DFQATT and SNEGSKA (reference sequence). CDR3 nucleotides: TGCAGTGCTAGTGAACAGGGTGAAAAACTGTTTTTT. Translated: CSASEQGEKLFF.